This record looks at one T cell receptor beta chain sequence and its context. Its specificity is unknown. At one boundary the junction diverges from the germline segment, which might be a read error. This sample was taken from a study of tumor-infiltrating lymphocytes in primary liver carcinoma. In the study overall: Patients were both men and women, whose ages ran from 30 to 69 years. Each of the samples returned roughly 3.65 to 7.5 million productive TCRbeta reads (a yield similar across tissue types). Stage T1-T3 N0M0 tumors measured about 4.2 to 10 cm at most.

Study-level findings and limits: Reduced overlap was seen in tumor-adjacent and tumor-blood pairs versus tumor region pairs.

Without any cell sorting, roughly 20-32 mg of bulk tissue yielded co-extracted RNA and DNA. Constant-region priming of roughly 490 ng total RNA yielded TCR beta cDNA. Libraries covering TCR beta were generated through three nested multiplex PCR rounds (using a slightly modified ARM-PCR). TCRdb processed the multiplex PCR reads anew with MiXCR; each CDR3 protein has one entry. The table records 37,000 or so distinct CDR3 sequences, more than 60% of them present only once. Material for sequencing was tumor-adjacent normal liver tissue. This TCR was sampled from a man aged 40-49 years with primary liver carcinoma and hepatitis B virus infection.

The CDR3: CASSLDRSQPQHF. The CDR3 DNA is TGCGCCAGTAGTTTAGACAGGAGTCAGCCCCAGCATTTT. The rearrangement links TRBV27 to TRBJ1-5; TRBD1 might be the D (6 bases). This CDR3 has 13 residues. Germline CDR1 MNHEY, CDR2 SMNVEV (reference sequence).